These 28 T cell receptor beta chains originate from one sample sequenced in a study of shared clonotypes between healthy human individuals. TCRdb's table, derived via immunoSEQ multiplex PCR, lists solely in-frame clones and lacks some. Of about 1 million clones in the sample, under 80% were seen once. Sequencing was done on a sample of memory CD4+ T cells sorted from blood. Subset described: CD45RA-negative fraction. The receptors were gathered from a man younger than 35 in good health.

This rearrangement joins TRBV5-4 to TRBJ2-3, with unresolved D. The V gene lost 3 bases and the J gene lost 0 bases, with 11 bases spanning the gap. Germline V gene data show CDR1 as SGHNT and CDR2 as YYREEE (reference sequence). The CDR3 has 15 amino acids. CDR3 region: CASSSGRPSTDTQYF. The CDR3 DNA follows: TGTGCCAGCAGCTCTGGACGTCCTAGCACAGATACGCAGTATTTT.

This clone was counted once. The CDR3 nucleotides are TGTGCCAGCAGCCCCTCCCGGAACCCCCCCTCCTACGAGCAGTACTTC. This codes for CASSPSRNPPSYEQYF. The V gene is TRBV5-4, the J gene TRBJ2-7; D not certain. The V gene's germline CDR1 is SGHNT and CDR2 YYREEE (reference sequence). V dropped 4 bases and J dropped 0 bases, with 17 bases sitting between them. The CDR3 sequence is 16 residues long.

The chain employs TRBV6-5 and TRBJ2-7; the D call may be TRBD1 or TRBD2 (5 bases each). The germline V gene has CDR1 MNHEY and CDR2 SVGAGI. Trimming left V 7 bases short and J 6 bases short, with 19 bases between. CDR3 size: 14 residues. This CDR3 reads CASTVPGRTGEQYF. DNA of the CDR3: TGTGCCAGCACCGTTCCGGGACGCACGGGCGAGCAGTACTTC.

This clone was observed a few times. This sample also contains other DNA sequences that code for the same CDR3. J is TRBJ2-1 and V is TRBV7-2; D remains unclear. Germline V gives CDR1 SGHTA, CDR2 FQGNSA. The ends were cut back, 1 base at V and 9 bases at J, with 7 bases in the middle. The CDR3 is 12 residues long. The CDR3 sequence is CASSLERSEQFF. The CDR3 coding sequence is TGTGCCAGCAGCTTAGAAAGAAGTGAGCAGTTCTTC.

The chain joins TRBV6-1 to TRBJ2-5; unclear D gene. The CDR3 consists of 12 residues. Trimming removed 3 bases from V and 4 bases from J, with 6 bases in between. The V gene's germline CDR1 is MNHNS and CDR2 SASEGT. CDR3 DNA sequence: TGTGCCAGCAGTGATGTGAGAGAGACCCAGTACTTC. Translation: CASSDVRETQYF.

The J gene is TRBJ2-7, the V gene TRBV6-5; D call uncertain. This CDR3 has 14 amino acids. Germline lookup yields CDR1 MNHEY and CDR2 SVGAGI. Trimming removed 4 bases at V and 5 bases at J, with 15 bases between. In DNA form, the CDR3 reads TGTGCCAGCAGTTCCGTCATGGTAGGGAACGAGCAGTACTTC. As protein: CASSSVMVGNEQYF.

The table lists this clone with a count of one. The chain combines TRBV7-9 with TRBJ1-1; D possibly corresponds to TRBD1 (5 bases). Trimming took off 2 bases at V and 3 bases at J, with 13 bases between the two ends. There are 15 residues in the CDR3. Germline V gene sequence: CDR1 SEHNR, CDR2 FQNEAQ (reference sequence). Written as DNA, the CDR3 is TGTGCCAGCAGCTTACAGGTCGGCAGGGACACTGAAGCTTTCTTT. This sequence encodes CASSLQVGRDTEAFF.

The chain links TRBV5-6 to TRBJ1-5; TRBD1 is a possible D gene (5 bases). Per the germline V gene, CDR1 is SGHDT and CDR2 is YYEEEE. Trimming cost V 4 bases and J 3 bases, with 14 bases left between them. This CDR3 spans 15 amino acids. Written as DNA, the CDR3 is TGTGCCAGCAGCCCCGGCCCAGGGCCCAATCAGCCCCAGCATTTT. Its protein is CASSPGPGPNQPQHF.

The CDR3 here is CASSPSGLYGYTF. As DNA, the CDR3 is TGTGCCAGCTCACCAAGCGGGCTCTATGGCTACACCTTC. V usage is TRBV18 and J usage is TRBJ1-2; D uncertain. The CDR3 totals 13 residues. Germline V lookup: CDR1 KGHSH, CDR2 LQKENI. V lost 2 bases, J lost 4 bases, and 8 bases lay in between.

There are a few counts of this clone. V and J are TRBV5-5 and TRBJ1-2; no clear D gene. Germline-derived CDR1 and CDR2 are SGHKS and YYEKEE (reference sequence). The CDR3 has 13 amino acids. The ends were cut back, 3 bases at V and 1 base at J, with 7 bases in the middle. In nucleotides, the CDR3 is TGTGCCAGCAGCTACACAGATAACTATGGCTACACCTTC. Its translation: CASSYTDNYGYTF.

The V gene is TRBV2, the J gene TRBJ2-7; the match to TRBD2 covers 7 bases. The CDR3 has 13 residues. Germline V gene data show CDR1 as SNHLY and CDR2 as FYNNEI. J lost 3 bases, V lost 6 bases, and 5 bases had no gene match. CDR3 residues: CASSGEGLYEQYF. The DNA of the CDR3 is TGTGCCAGCAGCGGGGAGGGACTCTACGAGCAGTACTTC.

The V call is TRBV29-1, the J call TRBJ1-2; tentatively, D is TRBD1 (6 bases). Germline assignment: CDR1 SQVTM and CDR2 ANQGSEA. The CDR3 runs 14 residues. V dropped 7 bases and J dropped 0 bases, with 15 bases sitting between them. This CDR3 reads CSADRFNSNYGYTF. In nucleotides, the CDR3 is TGCAGCGCCGACAGGTTCAATTCTAACTATGGCTACACCTTC.

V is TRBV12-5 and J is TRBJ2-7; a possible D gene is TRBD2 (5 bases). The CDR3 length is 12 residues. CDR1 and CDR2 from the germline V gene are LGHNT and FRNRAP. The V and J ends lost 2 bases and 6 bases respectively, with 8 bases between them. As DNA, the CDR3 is TGTGCTAGTGGTTTGTTCGGGGTCGAGCAGTACTTC. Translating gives CASGLFGVEQYF.

The CDR3 sequence: CASSIFRTTTYNEQFF. The CDR3 DNA follows: TGTGCCAGTAGTATTTTCAGGACTACCACCTACAATGAGCAGTTCTTC. V gene TRBV19 combines with J gene TRBJ2-1, with a possible D match to TRBD2 (6 bases). V was pared by 3 bases and J by 2 bases, with 14 bases between. The CDR3 has 16 amino acids. CDR1 and CDR2 (germline): LNHDA, SQIVND (reference sequence).

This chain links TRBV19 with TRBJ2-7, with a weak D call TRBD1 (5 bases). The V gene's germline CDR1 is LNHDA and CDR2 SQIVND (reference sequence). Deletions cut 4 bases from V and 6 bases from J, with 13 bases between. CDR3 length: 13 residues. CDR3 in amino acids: CASSTQWGTEQYF. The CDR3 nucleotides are TGTGCCAGTAGTACCCAGTGGGGCACCGAGCAGTACTTC.

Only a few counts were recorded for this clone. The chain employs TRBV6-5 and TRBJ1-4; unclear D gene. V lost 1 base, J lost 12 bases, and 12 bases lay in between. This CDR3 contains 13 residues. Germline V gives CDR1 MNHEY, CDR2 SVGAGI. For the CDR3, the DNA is TGTGCCAGCAGTTACTTCAAAGGGCGGGAACTGTTTTTT. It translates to CASSYFKGRELFF.

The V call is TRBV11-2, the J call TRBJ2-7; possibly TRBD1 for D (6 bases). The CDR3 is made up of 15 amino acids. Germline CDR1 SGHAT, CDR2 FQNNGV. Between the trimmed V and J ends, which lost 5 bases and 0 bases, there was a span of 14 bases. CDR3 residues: CASSPNLQGSYEQYF. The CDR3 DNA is TGTGCCAGCAGCCCCAACTTACAGGGCTCCTACGAGCAGTACTTC.

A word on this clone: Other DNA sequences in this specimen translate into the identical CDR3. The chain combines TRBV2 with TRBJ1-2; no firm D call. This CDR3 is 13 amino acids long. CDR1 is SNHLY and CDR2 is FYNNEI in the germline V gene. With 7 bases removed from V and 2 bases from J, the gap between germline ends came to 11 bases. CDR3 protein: CASNLDGNYGYTF. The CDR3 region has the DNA TGTGCCAGCAATCTTGACGGCAACTATGGCTACACCTTC.

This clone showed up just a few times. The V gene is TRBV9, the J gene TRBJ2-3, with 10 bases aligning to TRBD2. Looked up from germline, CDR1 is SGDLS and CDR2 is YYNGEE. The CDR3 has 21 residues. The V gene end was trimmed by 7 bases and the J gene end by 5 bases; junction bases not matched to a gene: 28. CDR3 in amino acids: CASSLGQGEFARASGRDTQYF. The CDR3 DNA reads TGTGCCAGCTCCCTAGGGCAGGGGGAGTTTGCTCGGGCTAGCGGGAGAGATACGCAGTATTTT.

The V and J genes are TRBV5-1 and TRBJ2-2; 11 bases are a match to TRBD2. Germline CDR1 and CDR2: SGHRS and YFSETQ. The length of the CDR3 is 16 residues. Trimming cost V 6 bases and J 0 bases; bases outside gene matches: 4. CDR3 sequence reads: CASKTSGVANTGELFF. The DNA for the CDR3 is TGCGCCAGCAAGACTAGCGGGGTCGCGAACACCGGGGAGCTGTTTTTT. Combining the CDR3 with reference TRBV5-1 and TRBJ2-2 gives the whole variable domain KAGVTQTPRYLIKTRGQQVTLSCSPISGHRSVSWYQQTPGQGLQFLFEYFSETQRNKGNFPGRFSGRQFSNSRSEMNVSTLELGDSALYLCASKTSGVANTGELFFGEGSRLTVL.

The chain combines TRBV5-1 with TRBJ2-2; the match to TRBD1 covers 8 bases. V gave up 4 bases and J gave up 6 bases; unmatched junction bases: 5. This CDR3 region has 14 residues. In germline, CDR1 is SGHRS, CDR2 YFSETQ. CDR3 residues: CASSTGQGPGELFF. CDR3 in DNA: TGCGCCAGCAGCACCGGACAGGGTCCCGGGGAGCTGTTTTTT.

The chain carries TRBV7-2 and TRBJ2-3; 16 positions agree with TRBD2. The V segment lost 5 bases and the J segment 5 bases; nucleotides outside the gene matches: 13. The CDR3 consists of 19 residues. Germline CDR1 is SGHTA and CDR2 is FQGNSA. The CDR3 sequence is CASSPRGLAGGPGGDTQYF. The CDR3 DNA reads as TGTGCCAGCAGCCCCCGGGGACTAGCGGGAGGGCCCGGTGGAGATACGCAGTATTTT.

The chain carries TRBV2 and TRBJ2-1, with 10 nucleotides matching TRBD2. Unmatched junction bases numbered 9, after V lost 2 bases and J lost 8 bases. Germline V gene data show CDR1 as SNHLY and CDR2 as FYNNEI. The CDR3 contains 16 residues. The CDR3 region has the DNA TGTGCCAGCAGTGAAATGGGGCTAGCGGGAGCTGATGAGCAGTTCTTC. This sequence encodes CASSEMGLAGADEQFF. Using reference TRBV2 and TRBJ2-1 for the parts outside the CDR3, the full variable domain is EPEVTQTPSHQVTQMGQEVILRCVPISNHLYFYWYRQILGQKVEFLVSFYNNEISEKSEIFDDQFSVERPDGSNFTLKIRSTKLEDSAMYFCASSEMGLAGADEQFFGPGTRLTVL.

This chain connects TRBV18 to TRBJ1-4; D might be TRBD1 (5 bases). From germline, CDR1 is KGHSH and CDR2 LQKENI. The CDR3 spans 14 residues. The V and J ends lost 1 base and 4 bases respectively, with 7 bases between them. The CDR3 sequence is CASSPQGNNEKLFF. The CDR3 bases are TGTGCCAGCTCACCACAGGGGAATAATGAAAAACTGTTTTTT.

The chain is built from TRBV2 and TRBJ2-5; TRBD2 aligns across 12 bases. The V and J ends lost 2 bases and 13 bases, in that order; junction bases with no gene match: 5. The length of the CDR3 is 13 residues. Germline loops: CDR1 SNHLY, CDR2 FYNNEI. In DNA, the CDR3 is TGTGCCAGCAGTGAACCTAGCGGGAGGGCCGCGTACTTC. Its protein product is CASSEPSGRAAYF.

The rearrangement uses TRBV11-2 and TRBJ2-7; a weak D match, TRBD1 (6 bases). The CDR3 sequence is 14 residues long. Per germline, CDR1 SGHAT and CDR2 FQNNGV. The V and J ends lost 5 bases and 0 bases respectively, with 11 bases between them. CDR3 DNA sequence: TGTGCCAGCAGCGTCAGACAGGTCTCCTACGAGCAGTACTTC. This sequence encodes CASSVRQVSYEQYF.

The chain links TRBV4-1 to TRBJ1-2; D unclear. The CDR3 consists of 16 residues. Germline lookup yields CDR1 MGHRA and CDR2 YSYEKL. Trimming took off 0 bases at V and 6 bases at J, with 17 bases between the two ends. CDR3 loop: CASSQEEKGRVNGYTF. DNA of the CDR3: TGCGCCAGCAGCCAAGAAGAGAAGGGAAGGGTAAATGGCTACACCTTC.

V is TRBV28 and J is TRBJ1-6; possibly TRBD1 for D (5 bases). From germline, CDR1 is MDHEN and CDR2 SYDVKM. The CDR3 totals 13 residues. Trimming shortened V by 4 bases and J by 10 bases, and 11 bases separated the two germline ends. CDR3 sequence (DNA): TGTGCCAGCAGTTCAGGGAAAGGCTCACCCCTCCACTTT. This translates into CASSSGKGSPLHF.